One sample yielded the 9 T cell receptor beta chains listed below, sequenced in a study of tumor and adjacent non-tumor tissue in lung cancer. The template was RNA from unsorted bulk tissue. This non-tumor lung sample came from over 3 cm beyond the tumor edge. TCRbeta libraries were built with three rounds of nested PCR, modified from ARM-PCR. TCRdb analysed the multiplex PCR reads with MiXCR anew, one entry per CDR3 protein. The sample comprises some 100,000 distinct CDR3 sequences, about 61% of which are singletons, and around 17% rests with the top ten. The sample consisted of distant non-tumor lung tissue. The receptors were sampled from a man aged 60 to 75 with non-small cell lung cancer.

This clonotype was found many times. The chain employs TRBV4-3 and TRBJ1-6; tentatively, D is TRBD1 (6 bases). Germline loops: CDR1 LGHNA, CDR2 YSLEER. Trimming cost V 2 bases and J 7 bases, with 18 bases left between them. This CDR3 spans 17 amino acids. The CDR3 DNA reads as TGCGCCAGCAGCCAAAGGAGGGGGGGACAAGCGAATTCACCCCTCCACTTT. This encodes CASSQRRGGQANSPLHF.

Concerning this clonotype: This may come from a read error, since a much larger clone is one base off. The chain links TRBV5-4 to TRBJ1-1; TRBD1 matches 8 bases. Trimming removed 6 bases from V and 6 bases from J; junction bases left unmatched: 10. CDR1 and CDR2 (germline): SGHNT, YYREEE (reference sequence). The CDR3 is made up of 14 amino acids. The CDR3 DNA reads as TGTGCCAGCAACAGGTTCAGGGGGCCCCCTGAAGCTTTCTTT. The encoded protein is CASNRFRGPPEAFF.

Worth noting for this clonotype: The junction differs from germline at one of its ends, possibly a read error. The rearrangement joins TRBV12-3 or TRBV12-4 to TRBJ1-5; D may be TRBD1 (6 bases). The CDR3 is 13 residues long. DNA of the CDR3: TGTGCCATCAGTTATCAGGGGAATAAGCCCCAGCATTTT. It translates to CAISYQGNKPQHF.

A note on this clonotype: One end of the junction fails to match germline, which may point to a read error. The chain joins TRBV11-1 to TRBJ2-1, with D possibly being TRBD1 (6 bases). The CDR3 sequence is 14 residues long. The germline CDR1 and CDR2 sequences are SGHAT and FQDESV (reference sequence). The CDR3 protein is CASSTQGTHGEQFF. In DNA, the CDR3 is TGTGCCAGCAGCACACAGGGAACCCACGGTGAGCAATTCTTC.

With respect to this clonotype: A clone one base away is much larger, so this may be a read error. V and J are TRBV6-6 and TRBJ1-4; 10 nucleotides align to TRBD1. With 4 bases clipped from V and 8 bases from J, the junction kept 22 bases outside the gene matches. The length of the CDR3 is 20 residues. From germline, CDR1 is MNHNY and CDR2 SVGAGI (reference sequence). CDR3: CASSCSSIGTGANIGEKLFF. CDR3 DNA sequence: TGTGCCAGCAGTTGCTCGAGTATCGGGACAGGGGCAAATATAGGGGAAAAACTGTTTTTT.

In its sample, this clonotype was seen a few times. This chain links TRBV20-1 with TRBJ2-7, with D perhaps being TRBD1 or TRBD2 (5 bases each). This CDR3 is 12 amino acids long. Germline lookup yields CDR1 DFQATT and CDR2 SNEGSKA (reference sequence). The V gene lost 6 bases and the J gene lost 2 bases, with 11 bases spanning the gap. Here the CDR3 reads CSARDGPYEQYF. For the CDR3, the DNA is TGCAGTGCCCGGGACGGCCCCTACGAGCAGTACTTC.

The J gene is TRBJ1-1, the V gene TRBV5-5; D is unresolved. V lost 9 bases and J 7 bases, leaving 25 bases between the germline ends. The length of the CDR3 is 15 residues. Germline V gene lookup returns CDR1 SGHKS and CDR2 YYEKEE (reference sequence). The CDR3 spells CATSLGPLWLGEAFF. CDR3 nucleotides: TGTGCCACTAGCTTGGGCCCTCTGTGGCTCGGTGAAGCTTTCTTT.

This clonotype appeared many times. The CDR3 DNA is TGTGCCAGCAGCCAAGAGGCTCCCAATCAGCCCCAGCATTTT. This translates into CASSQEAPNQPQHF. This rearrangement joins TRBV4-2 to TRBJ1-5; D gene ambiguous. This CDR3 contains 14 residues. Per the germline V gene, CDR1 is LGHNA and CDR2 is YNFKEQ. Trimming stripped 0 bases from V and 3 bases from J, with 6 bases between.

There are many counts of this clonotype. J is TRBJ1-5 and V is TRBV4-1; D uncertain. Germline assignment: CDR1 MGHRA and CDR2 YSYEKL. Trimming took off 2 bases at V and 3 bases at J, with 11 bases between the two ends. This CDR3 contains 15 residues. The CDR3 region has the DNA TGCGCCAGCAGCCAAAGGCAGACTAACAATCAGCCCCAGCATTTT. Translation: CASSQRQTNNQPQHF.